The 14 T cell receptor beta chains presented below share a single source sample, sequenced in a study of cytomegalovirus exposure and HLA in healthy donors. Vbeta (60) and Jbeta (13) primers were used in the PCR. The method was immunoSEQ multiplex PCR; TCRdb's version includes in-frame clones alone and lacks a portion of them. This sample yields about 140,000 clones, of which roughly 83% are seen a single time; 2.5% to 3.5% belongs to the top ten. The sequenced material came from PBMCs. Receptors were obtained from a female donor in good health and CMV-seronegative.

The genes are TRBV28 and TRBJ2-3, with D maybe TRBD2 (6 bases). Germline values: CDR1 MDHEN, CDR2 SYDVKM. This CDR3 has 14 residues. The CDR3 nucleotides are TGTGCTATTCAAGGAGGGGTTAGCACAGATACGCAGTATTTT. Protein sequence: CAIQGGVSTDTQYF.

The V gene is TRBV5-6, the J gene TRBJ2-6; the match to TRBD1 covers 7 bases. Germline V gives CDR1 SGHDT, CDR2 YYEEEE. CDR3 length: 15 amino acids. V lost 4 bases to trimming and J lost 7 bases; unmatched junction nucleotides: 8. Written as DNA, the CDR3 is TGTGCCAGCAGCGGGGGACAGAATTACGCCAACGTCCTGACTTTC. Encoded protein: CASSGGQNYANVLTF.

The V gene is TRBV7-2, the J gene TRBJ2-7; D uncertain. The CDR3 is 14 residues long. Trimming took off 5 bases at V and 0 bases at J, with 11 bases between the two ends. Looked up from germline, CDR1 is SGHTA and CDR2 is FQGNSA. The DNA of the CDR3 is TGTGCCAGCAGCCCCCTAGACTTCTCCTACGAGCAGTACTTC. Translation: CASSPLDFSYEQYF.

The rearrangement links TRBV25-1 to TRBJ2-7; TRBD1 agrees at 9 bases. J gave up 7 bases and V 8 bases, and 9 bases lay outside the gene matches. CDR1 is MGHDK and CDR2 is SYGVNS in the germline V gene. The CDR3 is 13 amino acids. The CDR3 sequence is CASSRTGVKEQYF. Here the CDR3 DNA reads TGTGCCAGCTCCAGGACAGGGGTAAAAGAGCAGTACTTC.

The chain couples TRBV29-1 to TRBJ2-7, with no clear D. Germline assignment: CDR1 SQVTM and CDR2 ANQGSEA. This CDR3 has 13 amino acids. Trimming left V 4 bases short and J 3 bases short, with 13 bases between. DNA for the CDR3: TGCAGCGTTGGCAGAGGTGGCGGCTACGAGCAGTACTTC. It is translated as CSVGRGGGYEQYF.

The chain employs TRBV30 and TRBJ1-5, with 7 bases aligning to TRBD1. This CDR3 is built from 13 residues. CDR1 and CDR2 from the germline V gene are GTSNPN and SVGIG (reference sequence). Trimming took 4 bases from V and 5 from J; bases not matched to a gene: 5. The CDR3 protein is CAWNSQGDQPQHF. DNA of the CDR3: TGTGCCTGGAATTCCCAGGGGGATCAGCCCCAGCATTTT.

The count of this clone is one. The chain recombines TRBV30 with TRBJ2-7; 8 nucleotides line up with TRBD2. The ends lost 1 base at V and 4 bases at J; junction bases unmatched: 9. This CDR3 contains 15 residues. Germline loops: CDR1 GTSNPN, CDR2 SVGIG (reference sequence). CDR3 protein: CAWSGGSGGFYEQYF. Here the CDR3 DNA reads TGTGCCTGGAGTGGGGGGTCGGGAGGGTTTTACGAGCAGTACTTC.

This chain connects TRBV7-9 to TRBJ1-5, with 9 bases matching TRBD1. Germline V gene data show CDR1 as SEHNR and CDR2 as FQNEAQ (reference sequence). This CDR3 has 13 amino acids. V trimming: 5 bases; J trimming: 5 bases; junction bases outside the gene matches: 1. The CDR3 DNA reads TGTGCCAGCAGCGGGACAGGGTATCAGCCCCAGCATTTT. Its translation: CASSGTGYQPQHF.

The chain carries TRBV6-5 and TRBJ2-3; no reliable D call. CDR1 is MNHEY, CDR2 SVGAGI, per germline. This CDR3 spans 13 amino acids. The germline V and J ends were trimmed by 3 bases and 6 bases, with 10 bases remaining between them. CDR3: CASSYAGRDTQYF. CDR3 coding DNA: TGTGCCAGCAGTTATGCAGGCCGCGATACGCAGTATTTT.

This clone was observed a handful of times. J is TRBJ2-7 and V is TRBV5-6, with D uncertain. Between the trimmed V and J ends, which lost 0 bases and 0 bases, there was a span of 10 bases. Germline CDR1 and CDR2: SGHDT and YYEEEE. This CDR3 region has 15 residues. CDR3 bases: TGTGCCAGCAGCTTGGGGCTGGGCCGCTCCTACGAGCAGTACTTC. Amino acids: CASSLGLGRSYEQYF.

The rearrangement links TRBV6-5 to TRBJ1-3; 7 bases match TRBD1. The length of the CDR3 is 15 residues. The V gene end was trimmed by 2 bases and the J gene end by 3 bases; junction bases not matched to a gene: 4. Germline V gene sequence: CDR1 MNHEY, CDR2 SVGAGI. The CDR3, as DNA: TGTGCCAGCAGTTACCGAGGGGGCGATGGAAACACCATATATTTT. Translated, it gives CASSYRGGDGNTIYF.

The table lists this clone with a few counts. This chain connects TRBV5-5 to TRBJ1-6; 7 nucleotides agree with TRBD1. This CDR3 spans 14 amino acids. V shed 4 bases and J 6 bases; nucleotides not matched to a gene: 4. From germline, CDR1 is SGHKS and CDR2 YYEKEE (reference sequence). DNA of the CDR3: TGTGCCAGCAGCCGGGGACAGTCTAATTCACCCCTCCACTTT. It translates to CASSRGQSNSPLHF.

V and J are TRBV5-1 and TRBJ2-2; D not resolved. V gave up 1 base and J gave up 6 bases, with 13 bases separating them. The CDR3 spans 15 residues. Looked up from germline, CDR1 is SGHRS and CDR2 is YFSETQ. The CDR3 is CASSLRGRSAGELFF. The CDR3 nucleotides read TGCGCCAGCAGCTTGAGAGGTCGGTCGGCCGGGGAGCTGTTTTTT. Full variable domain (rest looked up from reference TRBV5-1 and TRBJ2-2): KAGVTQTPRYLIKTRGQQVTLSCSPISGHRSVSWYQQTPGQGLQFLFEYFSETQRNKGNFPGRFSGRQFSNSRSEMNVSTLELGDSALYLCASSLRGRSAGELFFGEGSRLTVL.

A remark on this clone: The junction departs from germline at one end; a sequencing error may be responsible. The chain has TRBV20-1 and TRBJ2-7; possible D gene TRBD1, 6 bases. The CDR3 has 11 residues. Germline V gives CDR1 DFQATT, CDR2 SNEGSKA (reference sequence). The CDR3 DNA reads TGCAGTGCTTACAGGGTGCCCGAGCAGCACTTC. Amino acids: CSAYRVPEQHF.